These 4 T cell receptor beta chains were sequenced from one sample in a study of T-cell memory formation after mild COVID-19. TCRdb re-called the 5' RACE reads with MiXCR, one entry per CDR3 protein. Among some 450,000 distinct CDR3 sequences listed, roughly 17% were seen once. Sequenced sample: PBMCs or a T cell subset sorted from them (not recorded which). Receptor source: a man in his late teens or twenties who had mild COVID-19 (a few samples of this study predate the infection). Cell type and time point are not known.

J is TRBJ2-1 and V is TRBV5-1; TRBD1 is a possible D gene (6 bases). The V end was cut by 0 bases, the J end by 0 bases, with 10 bases between. The germline V gene encodes CDR1 SGHRS and CDR2 YFSETQ. The CDR3 contains 16 residues. CDR3: CASSLALTGSYNEQFF. The CDR3 DNA is TGCGCCAGCAGCTTGGCCCTGACAGGCTCCTACAATGAGCAGTTCTTC.

This clonotype was detected only a few times. The J gene is TRBJ2-1, the V gene TRBV7-2; a possible D gene is TRBD1 (6 bases). The germline CDR1 and CDR2 sequences are SGHTA and FQGNSA. The CDR3 extends over 12 amino acids. The germline V and J ends were trimmed by 5 bases and 7 bases, with 9 bases remaining between them. CDR3 nucleotide sequence: TGTGCCAGCAGCATCAGGGGTAATGAGCAGTTCTTC. It specifies CASSIRGNEQFF.

This chain joins TRBV18 and TRBJ1-2; no firm D call. Germline V lookup: CDR1 KGHSH, CDR2 LQKENI. Trimming left V 3 bases short and J 4 bases short, with 9 bases between. This CDR3 is 13 amino acids long. CDR3: CASSPESFYGYTF. CDR3 DNA: TGTGCCAGCTCACCGGAAAGCTTCTATGGCTACACCTTC. Combining the CDR3 with reference TRBV18 and TRBJ1-2 gives the whole variable domain NAGVMQNPRHLVRRRGQEARLRCSPMKGHSHVYWYRQLPEEGLKFMVYLQKENIIDESGMPKERFSAEFPKEGPSILRIQQVVRGDSAAYFCASSPESFYGYTFGSGTRLTVV.

This chain uses TRBV12-3 or TRBV12-4 with TRBJ1-2; D is uncertain. The V gene lost 1 base and the J gene lost 13 bases, with 10 bases spanning the gap. The CDR3 runs to 11 residues. In DNA, the CDR3 is TGTGCCAGCAGTTTAGGACTTTATTGCACCTTC. Its translation: CASSLGLYCTF.